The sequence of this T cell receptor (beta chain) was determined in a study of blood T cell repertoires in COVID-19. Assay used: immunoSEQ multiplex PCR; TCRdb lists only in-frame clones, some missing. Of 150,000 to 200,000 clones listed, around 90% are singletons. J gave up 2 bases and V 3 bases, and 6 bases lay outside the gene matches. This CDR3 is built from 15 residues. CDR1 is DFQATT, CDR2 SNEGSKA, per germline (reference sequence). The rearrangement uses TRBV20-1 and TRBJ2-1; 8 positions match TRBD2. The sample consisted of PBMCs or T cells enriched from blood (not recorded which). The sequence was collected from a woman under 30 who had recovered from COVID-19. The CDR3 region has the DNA TGCAGTGCTAGTCGGGCGGGGGGTACCTACAATGAGCAGTTCTTC. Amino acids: CSASRAGGTYNEQFF.